This entry features one TCR beta chain sequence. The sample is drawn from a study of monozygotic twins with inflammatory bowel disease. The length of the CDR3 is 17 residues. CDR1 is LGHDT and CDR2 is YNNKEL in the germline V gene (reference sequence). TCRdb re-called the 5' RACE reads and shows each CDR3 protein once, DNA omitted. The sample holds around 450,000 distinct CDR3 sequences. This sequence originates from a human donor with ulcerative colitis or Crohn's disease, or a healthy co-twin of an affected twin (not recorded which). The J gene is TRBJ2-1, the V gene TRBV3-1; TCRdb gives TRBD2 as the D gene, but with no DNA this cannot be confirmed. The sample comprised blood. CDR3 region: CASSQEGRGLSYNEQFF.